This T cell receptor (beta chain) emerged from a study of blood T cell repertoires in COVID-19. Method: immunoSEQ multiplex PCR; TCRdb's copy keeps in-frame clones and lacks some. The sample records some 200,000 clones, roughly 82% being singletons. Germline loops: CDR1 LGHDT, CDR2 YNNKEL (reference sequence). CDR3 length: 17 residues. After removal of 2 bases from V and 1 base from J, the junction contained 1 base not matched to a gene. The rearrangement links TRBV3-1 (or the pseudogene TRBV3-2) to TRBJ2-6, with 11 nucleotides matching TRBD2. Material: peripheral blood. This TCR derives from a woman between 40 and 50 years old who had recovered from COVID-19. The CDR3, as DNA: TGTGCCAGCAGCCAACTAGCGGGGGGATCTGGGGCCAACGTCCTGACTTTC. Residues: CASSQLAGGSGANVLTF.